These T cell receptor beta chains were read from a single sample in a study of T cells in Graves' hyperthyroidism and ophthalmopathy. MiXCR was run by TCRdb on the multiplex PCR reads, yielding one entry per CDR3 protein. The repertoire holds over 400,000 distinct CDR3 sequences, with about 15% as singletons. Material for sequencing was blood. These receptor sequences come from a man aged 18 to 30 with Graves' ophthalmopathy. CDR3s include the opening cysteine and the closing phenylalanine or tryptophan. The D gene is left open where the match is weak. Part of the rows lack a size; the others show once, few, many or a class for expanded clones.

>TRBJ2-5|TRBV7-3|few|TRBD1
TGTGCCAGCAGCTATGGCGCCGGGACAGGGGGGGAGACCCAGTACTTC
CASSYGAGTGGETQYF
>TRBJ2-7|TRBV6-1|.|TRBD1
TGTGCCAGCAGTGAAGGGACAGGGGGATTTAACGAGCAGTACTTC
CASSEGTGGFNEQYF
>TRBJ1-4|TRBV7-9|few|.
TGTGCCAGCAGCTTAGCTGAAACGAGGGAGACTAATGAAAAACTGTTTTTT
CASSLAETRETNEKLFF
>TRBJ2-7|TRBV9|many|TRBD1
TGTGCCAGCAGCGTGGGTTCGGGGACAGGGGGATACGAGCAGTACTTC
CASSVGSGTGGYEQYF
>TRBJ2-1|TRBV11-3|.|TRBD2
TGTGCCAGCAGCCCCGGGAGGGGGGGCCTTTACAATGAGCAGTTCTTC
CASSPGRGGLYNEQFF
>TRBJ1-5|TRBV6-1|few|.
TGTGCCAGCAGGAGGGGAACAGATCGCCAGCATTTT
CASRRGTDRQHF
>TRBJ1-2|TRBV6-4|many|.
TGTGCCAGCAGTGAGAGGGGGTACTATGGCTACACCTTC
CASSERGYYGYTF
>TRBJ1-1|TRBV12-3/TRBV12-4|.|.
TGTGCCAGTAGTTTATATGGAGGCCCCAACACTGAAGCTCTCTTT
CASSLYGGPNTEALF
>TRBJ1-2|TRBV6-1|many|.
TGTGCCAGCTTTGGCACTGCGGCCTATGGCTACACCTTC
CASFGTAAYGYTF
>TRBJ2-2|TRBV30|many|.
TGTGCCTGGGTGGATCTTACCGGGGAGCTGTTTTTT
CAWVDLTGELFF
>TRBJ1-5|TRBV7-2|few|.
TGTGCCAGCAGCTTAAGTCTTGGCGGGGGGCTTTGGCCCCAGCATTTT
CASSLSLGGGLWPQHF
>TRBJ2-7|TRBV6-1|many|TRBD2
TGTGCCAGCAGTTCCCCGGGACTATCGTACGAGCAGTACTTC
CASSSPGLSYEQYF
>TRBJ1-2|TRBV11-1|.|.
TGTGCCAGCAGCCCCGGATTTAACTATGGCTACACCTTC
CASSPGFNYGYTF
>TRBJ2-7|TRBV7-6|many|TRBD1
TGTGCCAGCAGCTTACAACAGGGGACCCTCTACGAGCAGTACTTC
CASSLQQGTLYEQYF
>TRBJ1-2|TRBV12-3/TRBV12-4|many|TRBD1
TGTGCCAGCAGTCCGACAGGGGCCTATGGCTACACCTTC
CASSPTGAYGYTF
>TRBJ2-7|TRBV6-1|many|.
TGTGCCAGCGCAGGTCAGGCTGGGGGCTACGAGCAGTACTTC
CASAGQAGGYEQYF
>TRBJ2-2|TRBV5-1|.|.
TGCGCCAGCGGCTTTCACGGGGAGCTGTTTTTT
CASGFHGELFF
>TRBJ1-1|TRBV6-9|many|.
TGTGCCAGCAGTTCCTCGGACAGCCATGAAGCTTTCTTT
CASSSSDSHEAFF
>TRBJ2-7|TRBV3-1|.|.
TGTGCCAGCAGCCAAGGTAGGGAGAGCTCCTACGAGCAGTACTTC
CASSQGRESSYEQYF
>TRBJ1-5|TRBV2|many|.
TGTGCCAGCAAGGATTGGCGGTTTGACCAGCCCCAGCATTTT
CASKDWRFDQPQHF
>TRBJ2-7|TRBV5-4|.|TRBD2
TGTGCCAGCAACCAGGGAGGGGTTCAATACGAGCAGTACTTC
CASNQGGVQYEQYF
>TRBJ2-7|TRBV11-2|many|TRBD2
TGTGCCAGCAGCTTAGGGTCTAGCGGGACACACTACGAGCAGTACTTC
CASSLGSSGTHYEQYF
>TRBJ1-4|TRBV19|few|.
TGTGCCAGTACTAGGAATGAAAAACTGTTTTTT
CASTRNEKLFF
>TRBJ2-5|TRBV20-1|many|.
TGCAGTGCTAGATCTGACAGCGAAGAGACCCAGTACTTC
CSARSDSEETQYF
>TRBJ1-3|TRBV29-1|.|.
TGCAGCGGAACCAGGGATTCCGGCTCTGGAAACACCATATATTTT
CSGTRDSGSGNTIYF
>TRBJ2-7|TRBV27|few|.
TGTGCCAGCAGAGCAACCGGGCCCCCCGAGCAGTACTTC
CASRATGPPEQYF
>TRBJ2-1|TRBV5-4|.|.
TGTGCCAGCAGCTTTAAGGCGGGGATCAATGAGCAGTTCTTC
CASSFKAGINEQFF
>TRBJ1-1|TRBV4-1|few|.
TGCGCCAGCAGGGGGGTTCTTAAGGCCACTGAAGCTTTCTTT
CASRGVLKATEAFF
>TRBJ2-1|TRBV7-7|.|TRBD2
TGTGCTAGCAGCTTAGGGACTAGCGGATTTCCCCCCAATAATGAGCAGTTCTTC
CASSLGTSGFPPNNEQFF
>TRBJ1-1|TRBV2|many|.
TGTGCCAGCAGTGCGACTGACACTGAAGCTTTCTTT
CASSATDTEAFF
>TRBJ2-7|TRBV11-2|many|.
TGTGCCAGCAGCTTAGTACTATCCTACGAGCAGTACTTC
CASSLVLSYEQYF
>TRBJ2-7|TRBV9|.|.
TGTGCCAGCAGTCGGGACCATTACTACGAGCAGTACTTC
CASSRDHYYEQYF
>TRBJ2-3|TRBV6-1|many|.
TGTGCCAGCATGGACCCAGCGGGCACAGATACGCAGTATTTT
CASMDPAGTDTQYF
>TRBJ2-2|TRBV3-1|many|.
TGTGCCAGCAGTCTCCTTAACACCGGGGAGCTGTTTTTT
CASSLLNTGELFF
>TRBJ1-1|TRBV10-3|many|.
TGTGCCATCAGTGAGCCCGATCGGGGAGTCGGTCGGGCTGAAGCTTTCTTT
CAISEPDRGVGRAEAFF
>TRBJ1-2|TRBV5-1|.|TRBD1
TGCGCCAGCAGCTTGGCCTATGGACAGGGGTATGGCTACACCTTC
CASSLAYGQGYGYTF
>TRBJ2-7|TRBV5-1|many|.
TGCGCCAGCAGCGCCCAGAGTTCCTACGAGCAGTACTTC
CASSAQSSYEQYF
>TRBJ2-5|TRBV5-1|few|.
TGCGCCAGCAGCACCAGGACAGAGCAAGAGACCCAGTACTTC
CASSTRTEQETQYF
>TRBJ1-1|TRBV19|few|.
TGTGCCTCTCACCCAGGTCTGAACACTGAAGCTTTCTTT
CASHPGLNTEAFF
>TRBJ1-2|TRBV7-9|.|TRBD1
TGTGCCAGCAGCTTAGGACAGGGAGATGGCTGCACCTTC
CASSLGQGDGCTF
>TRBJ1-3|TRBV28|.|TRBD1
TGTGCCAGCAGTTCCGGGACAGGGAGTGGAAACACCATATATTTT
CASSSGTGSGNTIYF
>TRBJ1-1|TRBV10-2|.|.
TGCGCCAGCAGTGCCGGGGACACTGAAGCTTTCTTT
CASSAGDTEAFF
>TRBJ2-3|TRBV11-1|.|TRBD1
TGTGCCAGCAGTTCCCGAGGACAGGGGAGGTCAGATACGCAGTATTTT
CASSSRGQGRSDTQYF
>TRBJ2-7|TRBV29-1|.|TRBD2
TGCAGCGTTTACCTACCCGCTAGCGGGGGGAAATACGAGCAGTACTTC
CSVYLPASGGKYEQYF
>TRBJ1-2|TRBV20-1|many|TRBD1
TGCAGTGCTAGCACAGGGGGGCGGTATGGCTACACCTTC
CSASTGGRYGYTF
>TRBJ1-1|TRBV2|many|TRBD1
TGTGCCATCCCGGGACAGGGGGGCACTGAAGCTTTCTTT
CAIPGQGGTEAFF
>TRBJ2-3|TRBV6-1|many|TRBD2
TGTGCCAGCAGTGAAGCGCTCGCGGGGGGCACAGATACGCAGTATTTT
CASSEALAGGTDTQYF
>TRBJ2-7|TRBV12-3/TRBV12-4|few|.
TGTGCCAGCAGTTTAAGGCGGAGTATCTACGAGCAGTACTTC
CASSLRRSIYEQYF
>TRBJ2-3|TRBV9|many|TRBD2
TGTGCCAGCAGCGCTGGACTAGCGGGGGTCACAGATACGCAGTATTTT
CASSAGLAGVTDTQYF
>TRBJ2-2|TRBV6-1|few|.
TGTGCCAGTAATCAGTGGATGGGCGCCGGGGAGCTGTTTTTT
CASNQWMGAGELFF
>TRBJ2-2|TRBV15|.|.
TGTGCCACCAGCAGCCTTTCAGGGGCGGGGAACACCGGGGAGCTGTTTTTT
CATSSLSGAGNTGELFF
>TRBJ2-5|TRBV29-1|.|.
TGCAGCGTTGAAGATATGTGGACAGACCAAGAGACCCAGTACTTC
CSVEDMWTDQETQYF
>TRBJ2-1|TRBV25-1|.|TRBD1
TGTGCGGGACAGAGTGGTTCGGGCGAGCAGTTCTTC
CAGQSGSGEQFF